This TCR beta chain was found in a study of shared clonotypes between healthy human individuals. Across the study: Per donor, three plates held CD4 naive cells, three held CD4 memory, two held CD8 naive and one held CD8 memory.

The study's findings and limits: The sharing of 5% to 5.5% of naive CD4 clonotypes was seen across a handful of donors.

Some clones are missing from TCRdb's copy, which holds only in-frame ones; the method was immunoSEQ multiplex PCR. In the table there are over 2 million clones, 90% to 95% of which are singletons. The CDR3 is 14 residues long. Trimming cost V 3 bases and J 15 bases, with 21 bases left between them. CDR1 and CDR2 (germline): MDHEN, SYDVKM. This clone was recorded only once. Antigen unknown. The sequencing sample was made of naive CD4+ T cells sorted from blood. Subset in this sample: CD45RA+ positively selected. This clonotype originated in a man aged 18 to 30 in good health. The chain carries TRBV28 and TRBJ2-1; no definite D call. CDR3 residues: CASSFRTGPTALFF. The CDR3 DNA reads as TGTGCCAGCAGTTTCCGTACTGGGCCAACGGCTCTGTTCTTC.